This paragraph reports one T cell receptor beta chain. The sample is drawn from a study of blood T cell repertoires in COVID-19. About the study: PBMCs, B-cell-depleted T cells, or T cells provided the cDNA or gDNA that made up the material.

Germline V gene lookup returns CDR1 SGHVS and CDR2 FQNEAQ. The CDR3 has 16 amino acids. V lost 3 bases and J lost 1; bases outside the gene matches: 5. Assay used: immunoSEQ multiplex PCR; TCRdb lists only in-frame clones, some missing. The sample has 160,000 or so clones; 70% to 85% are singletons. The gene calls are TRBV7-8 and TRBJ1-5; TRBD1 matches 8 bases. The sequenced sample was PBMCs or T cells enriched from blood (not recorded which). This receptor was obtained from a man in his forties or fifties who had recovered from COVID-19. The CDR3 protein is CASSLDRAQSNQPQHF. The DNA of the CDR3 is TGTGCCAGCAGCTTGGACAGGGCGCAGAGCAATCAGCCCCAGCATTTT.